A selection of T cell receptor beta chains follows, all from one sample in a study of cytomegalovirus exposure and HLA in healthy donors. Measured with immunoSEQ multiplex PCR; TCRdb has only the in-frame clones, and not every one. Among more than 110,000 clones, 65% to 85% were seen once, and the ten largest hold about 4%. The specimen was PBMCs. The receptors derive from a male donor in good health and CMV-seronegative. CDR3s include the opening cysteine and the closing phenylalanine or tryptophan. Some rows have no size entry. The others give once, few or many, or a class for an expanded clone.

J gene: TRBJ1-2
V gene: TRBV29-1
clone size: -
CDR3 protein: CSGSWGNYGYTF

J gene: TRBJ2-7
V gene: TRBV9
clone size: -
CDR3 protein: CASSPHPTGTSGSFEQYF

J gene: TRBJ1-2
V gene: TRBV18
clone size: -
CDR3 protein: CASSPTREYGYTF

J gene: TRBJ2-3
V gene: TRBV6-6
clone size: -
CDR3 protein: CASSPSPADTQYF

J gene: TRBJ2-4
V gene: TRBV28
clone size: few
CDR3 protein: CASRGLAGLAKNSQYF

J gene: TRBJ2-7
V gene: TRBV5-4
clone size: -
CDR3 protein: CASSYGQGPYEQYF

J gene: TRBJ2-7
V gene: TRBV5-1
clone size: -
CDR3 protein: CASSFAGTSVSYEQYF

J gene: TRBJ1-4
V gene: TRBV18
clone size: -
CDR3 protein: CASSPSGQNEKLFF

J gene: TRBJ1-6
V gene: TRBV11-1
clone size: -
CDR3 protein: CASSPGQDGSPLHF

J gene: TRBJ2-5
V gene: TRBV2
clone size: -
CDR3 protein: CASIQGTGPGTQYF

J gene: TRBJ1-2
V gene: TRBV9
clone size: -
CDR3 protein: CASSVEADYGYTF

J gene: TRBJ1-1
V gene: TRBV30
clone size: few
CDR3 protein: CAWSRGTGLNTEAFF

J gene: TRBJ2-3
V gene: TRBV11-2
clone size: -
CDR3 protein: CASSPRDTQYF

J gene: TRBJ1-1
V gene: TRBV27
clone size: few
CDR3 protein: CASSFEGLNTEAFF

J gene: TRBJ1-3
V gene: TRBV7-2
clone size: -
CDR3 protein: CASSLGSISGNTIYF

J gene: TRBJ2-3
V gene: TRBV29-1
clone size: few
CDR3 protein: CSVEITSPIDTQYF

J gene: TRBJ1-1
V gene: TRBV9
clone size: -
CDR3 protein: CASSATPRDRGIRHTEAFF

J gene: TRBJ2-1
V gene: TRBV30
clone size: -
CDR3 protein: CAWSARGLAFNEQFF

J gene: TRBJ2-1
V gene: TRBV7-2
clone size: -
CDR3 protein: CASTLGTQGRMVF

J gene: TRBJ2-5
V gene: TRBV23-1
clone size: -
CDR3 protein: CASSQSGWAGGPQETQYF

J gene: TRBJ2-4
V gene: TRBV10-3
clone size: -
CDR3 protein: CAIRDSLGGGQNIQYF

J gene: TRBJ2-3
V gene: TRBV28
clone size: few
CDR3 protein: CASSFGLLGITDTQYF

J gene: TRBJ2-1
V gene: TRBV6-5
clone size: -
CDR3 protein: CASSFGLAGVYNEQFF

J gene: TRBJ1-1
V gene: TRBV27
clone size: -
CDR3 protein: CASSLTENTEAFF

J gene: TRBJ2-5
V gene: TRBV10-2
clone size: -
CDR3 protein: CASVAAGQETQYF

J gene: TRBJ1-6
V gene: TRBV4-3
clone size: -
CDR3 protein: CASSRTGVDNSPLHF

J gene: TRBJ2-3
V gene: TRBV5-1
clone size: -
CDR3 protein: CASRGAASTDTQYF

J gene: TRBJ2-7
V gene: TRBV6-1
clone size: few
CDR3 protein: CASSEFVSYEQYF